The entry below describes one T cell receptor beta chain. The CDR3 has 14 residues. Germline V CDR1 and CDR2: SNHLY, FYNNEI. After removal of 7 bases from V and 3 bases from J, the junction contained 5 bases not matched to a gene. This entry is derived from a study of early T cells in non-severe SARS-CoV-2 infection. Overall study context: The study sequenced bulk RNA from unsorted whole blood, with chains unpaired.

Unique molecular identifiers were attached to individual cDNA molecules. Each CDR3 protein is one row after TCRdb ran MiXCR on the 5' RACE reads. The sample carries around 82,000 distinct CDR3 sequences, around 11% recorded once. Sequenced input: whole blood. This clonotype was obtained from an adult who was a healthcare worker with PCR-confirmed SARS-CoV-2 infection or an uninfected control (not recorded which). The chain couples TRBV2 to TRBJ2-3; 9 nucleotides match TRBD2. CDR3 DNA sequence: TGTGCCAGCAATCCTAGCGGGGTGACAGATACGCAGTATTTT. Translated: CASNPSGVTDTQYF.